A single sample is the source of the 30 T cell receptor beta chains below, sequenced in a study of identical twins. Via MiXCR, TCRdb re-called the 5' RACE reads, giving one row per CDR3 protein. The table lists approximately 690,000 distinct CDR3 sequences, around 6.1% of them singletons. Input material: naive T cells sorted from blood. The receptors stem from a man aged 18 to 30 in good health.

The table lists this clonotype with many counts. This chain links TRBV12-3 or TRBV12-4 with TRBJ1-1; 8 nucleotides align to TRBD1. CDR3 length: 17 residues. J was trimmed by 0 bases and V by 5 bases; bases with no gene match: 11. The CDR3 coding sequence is TGTGCCAGCAGTCCTTCAGGGGGCGCCCGGTTGAACACTGAAGCTTTCTTT. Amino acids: CASSPSGGARLNTEAFF.

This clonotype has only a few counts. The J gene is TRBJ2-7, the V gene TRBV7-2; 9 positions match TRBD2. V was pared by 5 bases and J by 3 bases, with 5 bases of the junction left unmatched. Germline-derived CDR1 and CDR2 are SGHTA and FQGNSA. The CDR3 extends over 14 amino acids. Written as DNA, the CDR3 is TGTGCCAGCAGCAACAGCGGGAGGTACTACGAGCAGTACTTC. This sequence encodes CASSNSGRYYEQYF.

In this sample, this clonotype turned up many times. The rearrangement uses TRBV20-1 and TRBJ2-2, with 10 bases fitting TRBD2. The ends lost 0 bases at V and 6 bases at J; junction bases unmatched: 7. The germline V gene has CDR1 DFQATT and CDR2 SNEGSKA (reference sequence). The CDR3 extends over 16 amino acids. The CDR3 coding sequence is TGCAGTGCTAGAGATCCCACTAGCGGGATATCCGGGGAGCTGTTTTTT. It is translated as CSARDPTSGISGELFF.

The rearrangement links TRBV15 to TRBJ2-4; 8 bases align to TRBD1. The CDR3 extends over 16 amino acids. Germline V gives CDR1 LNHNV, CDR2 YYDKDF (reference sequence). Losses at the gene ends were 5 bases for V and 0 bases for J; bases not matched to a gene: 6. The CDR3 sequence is CATSQDRVVAKNIQYF. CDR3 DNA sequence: TGTGCCACCAGCCAGGACAGGGTGGTAGCCAAAAACATTCAGTACTTC.

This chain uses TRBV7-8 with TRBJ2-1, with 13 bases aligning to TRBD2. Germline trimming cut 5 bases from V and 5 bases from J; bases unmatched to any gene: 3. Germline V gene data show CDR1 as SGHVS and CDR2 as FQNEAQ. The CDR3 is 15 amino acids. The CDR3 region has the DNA TGTGCCAGCAGCGCCACTAGCGGGAGGGACAATGAGCAGTTCTTC. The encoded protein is CASSATSGRDNEQFF.

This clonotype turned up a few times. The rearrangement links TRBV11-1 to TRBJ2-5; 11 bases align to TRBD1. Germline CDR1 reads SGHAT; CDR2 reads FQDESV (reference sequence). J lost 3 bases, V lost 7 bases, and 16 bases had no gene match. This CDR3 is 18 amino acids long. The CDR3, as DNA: TGTGCCAGCACCACTAAAACTATCCGGGACAGGGGGGAAGAGACCCAGTACTTC. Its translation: CASTTKTIRDRGEETQYF.

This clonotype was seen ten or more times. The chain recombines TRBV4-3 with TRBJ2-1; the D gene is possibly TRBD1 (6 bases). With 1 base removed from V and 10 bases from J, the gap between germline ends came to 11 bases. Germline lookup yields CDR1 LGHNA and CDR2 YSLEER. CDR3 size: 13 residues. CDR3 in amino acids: CASSQGPDSEQFF. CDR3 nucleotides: TGCGCCAGCAGCCAAGGACCGGACAGCGAGCAGTTCTTC.

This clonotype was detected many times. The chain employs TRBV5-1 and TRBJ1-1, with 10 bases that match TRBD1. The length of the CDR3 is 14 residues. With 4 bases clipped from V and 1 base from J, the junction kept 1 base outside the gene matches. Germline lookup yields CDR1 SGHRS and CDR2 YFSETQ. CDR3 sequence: CASSRTGGNTEAFF. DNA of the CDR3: TGCGCCAGCAGCCGGACAGGGGGGAACACTGAAGCTTTCTTT. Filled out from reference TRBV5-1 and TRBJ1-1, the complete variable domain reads KAGVTQTPRYLIKTRGQQVTLSCSPISGHRSVSWYQQTPGQGLQFLFEYFSETQRNKGNFPGRFSGRQFSNSRSEMNVSTLELGDSALYLCASSRTGGNTEAFFGQGTRLTVV.

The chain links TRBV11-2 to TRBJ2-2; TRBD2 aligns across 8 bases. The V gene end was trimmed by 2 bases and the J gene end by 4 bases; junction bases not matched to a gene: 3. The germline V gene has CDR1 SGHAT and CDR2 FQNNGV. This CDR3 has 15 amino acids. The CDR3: CASSLSLAATGELFF. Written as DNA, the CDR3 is TGTGCCAGCAGCTTATCACTAGCGGCCACCGGGGAGCTGTTTTTT.

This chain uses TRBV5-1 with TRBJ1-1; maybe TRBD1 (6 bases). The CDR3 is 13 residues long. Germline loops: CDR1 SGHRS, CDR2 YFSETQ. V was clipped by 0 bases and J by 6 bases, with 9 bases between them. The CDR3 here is CASSLGGTSEAFF. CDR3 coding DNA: TGCGCCAGCAGCTTGGGGGGGACATCTGAAGCTTTCTTT.

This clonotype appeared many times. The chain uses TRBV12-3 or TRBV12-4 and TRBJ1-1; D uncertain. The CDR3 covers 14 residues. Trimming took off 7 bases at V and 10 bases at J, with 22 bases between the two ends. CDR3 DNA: TGTGCCAGCACTAGGGAAGTGAGTAACGGGAGAGCTTTCTTT. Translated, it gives CASTREVSNGRAFF.

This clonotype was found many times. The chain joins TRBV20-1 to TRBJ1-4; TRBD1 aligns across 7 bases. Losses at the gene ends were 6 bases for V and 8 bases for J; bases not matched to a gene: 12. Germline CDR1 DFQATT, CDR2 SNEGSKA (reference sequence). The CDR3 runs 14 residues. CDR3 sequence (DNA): TGCAGTGCCTATATCCGGGACAGAGGGGAAAAACTGTTTTTT. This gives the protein CSAYIRDRGEKLFF.

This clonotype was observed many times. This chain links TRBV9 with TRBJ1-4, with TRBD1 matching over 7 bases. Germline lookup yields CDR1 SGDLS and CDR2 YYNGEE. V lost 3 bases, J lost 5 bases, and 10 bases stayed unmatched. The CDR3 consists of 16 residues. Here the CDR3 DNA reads TGTGCCAGCAGCGCGGCCTCGACAGGGCGGAATGAAAAACTGTTTTTT. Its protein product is CASSAASTGRNEKLFF.

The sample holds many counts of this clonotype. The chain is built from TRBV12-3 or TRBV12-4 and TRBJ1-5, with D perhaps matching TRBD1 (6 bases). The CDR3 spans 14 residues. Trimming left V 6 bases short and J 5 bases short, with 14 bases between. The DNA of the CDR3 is TGTGCCAGCAGCCTTGGGACATGGGATCAGCCCCAGCATTTT. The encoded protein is CASSLGTWDQPQHF.

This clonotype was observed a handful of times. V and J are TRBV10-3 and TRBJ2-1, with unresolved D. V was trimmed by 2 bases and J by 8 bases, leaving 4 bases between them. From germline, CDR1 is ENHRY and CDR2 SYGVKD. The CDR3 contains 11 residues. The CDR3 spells CAISESHEQFF. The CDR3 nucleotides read TGTGCCATCAGTGAGAGCCATGAGCAGTTCTTC.

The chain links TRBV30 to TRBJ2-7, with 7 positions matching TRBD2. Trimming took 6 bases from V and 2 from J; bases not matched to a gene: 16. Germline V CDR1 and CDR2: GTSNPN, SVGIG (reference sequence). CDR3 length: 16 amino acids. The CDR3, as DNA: TGTGCCTGTCTCCGTTGGGTGGGGACTAACCCCTACGAGCAGTACTTC. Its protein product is CACLRWVGTNPYEQYF. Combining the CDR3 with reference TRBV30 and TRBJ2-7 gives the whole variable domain SQTIHQWPATLVQPVGSPLSLECTVEGTSNPNLYWYRQAAGRGLQLLFYSVGIGQISSEVPQNLSASRPQDRQFILSSKKLLLSDSGFYLCACLRWVGTNPYEQYFGPGTRLTVT.

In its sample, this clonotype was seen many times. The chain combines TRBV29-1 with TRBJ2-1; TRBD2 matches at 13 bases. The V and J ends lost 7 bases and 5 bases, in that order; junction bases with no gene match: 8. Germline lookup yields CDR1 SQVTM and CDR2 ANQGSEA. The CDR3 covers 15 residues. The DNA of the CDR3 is TGCAGCGAATGGACTAGCGGGAGTTCGGACAATGAGCAGTTCTTC. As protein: CSEWTSGSSDNEQFF.

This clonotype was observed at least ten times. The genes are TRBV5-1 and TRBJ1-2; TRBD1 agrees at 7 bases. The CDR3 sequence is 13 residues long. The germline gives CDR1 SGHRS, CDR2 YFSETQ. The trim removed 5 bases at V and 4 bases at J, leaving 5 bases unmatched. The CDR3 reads CASSSDRAYGYTF. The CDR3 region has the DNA TGCGCCAGCAGTTCCGACAGGGCCTATGGCTACACCTTC.

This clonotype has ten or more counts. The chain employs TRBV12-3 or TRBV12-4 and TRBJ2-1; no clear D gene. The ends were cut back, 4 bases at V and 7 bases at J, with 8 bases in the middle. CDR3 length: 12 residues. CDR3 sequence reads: CASSYFKNEQFF. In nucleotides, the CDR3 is TGTGCCAGCAGTTACTTTAAGAATGAGCAGTTCTTC.

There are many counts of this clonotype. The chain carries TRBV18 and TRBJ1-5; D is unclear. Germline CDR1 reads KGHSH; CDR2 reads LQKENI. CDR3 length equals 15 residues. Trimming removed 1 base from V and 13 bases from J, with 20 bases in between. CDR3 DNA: TGTGCCAGCTCACCACTTGCTCAACCACCAGCTGAGCAGCATTTT. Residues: CASSPLAQPPAEQHF.

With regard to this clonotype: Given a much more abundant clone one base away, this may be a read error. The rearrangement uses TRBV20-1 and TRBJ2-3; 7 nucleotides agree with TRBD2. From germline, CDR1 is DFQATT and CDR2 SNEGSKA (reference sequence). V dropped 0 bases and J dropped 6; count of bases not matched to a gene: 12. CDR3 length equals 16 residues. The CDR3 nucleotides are TGCAGTGCTAGAGATCTTACTAGCGAGACACGCGATACGCAGTATTTT. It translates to CSARDLTSETRDTQYF.

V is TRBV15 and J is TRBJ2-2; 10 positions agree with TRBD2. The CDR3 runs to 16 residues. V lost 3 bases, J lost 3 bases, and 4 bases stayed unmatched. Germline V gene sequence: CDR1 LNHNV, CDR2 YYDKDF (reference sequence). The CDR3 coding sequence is TGTGCCACCAGCAGCCCGGGACTAGCGCACACCGGGGAGCTGTTTTTT. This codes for CATSSPGLAHTGELFF.

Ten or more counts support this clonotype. CDR3 protein: CASSLGFSGNTIYF. CDR3 sequence (DNA): TGTGCCAGCAGCCTAGGGTTCTCTGGAAACACCATATATTTT. The chain combines TRBV12-3 or TRBV12-4 with TRBJ1-3, with D unresolved. This CDR3 spans 14 amino acids. Trimming shortened V by 6 bases and J by 0 bases, and 9 bases separated the two germline ends.

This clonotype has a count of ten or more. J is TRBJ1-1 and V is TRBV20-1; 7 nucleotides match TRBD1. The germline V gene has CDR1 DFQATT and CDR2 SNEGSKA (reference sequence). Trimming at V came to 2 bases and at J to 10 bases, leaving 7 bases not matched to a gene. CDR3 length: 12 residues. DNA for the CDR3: TGCAGTGCTAGACAAACAGGGGTCGGAGCTTTCTTT. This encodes CSARQTGVGAFF.

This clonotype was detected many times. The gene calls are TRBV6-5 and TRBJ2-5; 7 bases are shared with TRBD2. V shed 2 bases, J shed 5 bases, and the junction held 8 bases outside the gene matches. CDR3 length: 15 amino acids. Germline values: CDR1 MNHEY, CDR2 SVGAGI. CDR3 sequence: CASSYAGLGGETQYF. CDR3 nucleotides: TGTGCCAGCAGTTACGCCGGACTAGGAGGGGAGACCCAGTACTTC.

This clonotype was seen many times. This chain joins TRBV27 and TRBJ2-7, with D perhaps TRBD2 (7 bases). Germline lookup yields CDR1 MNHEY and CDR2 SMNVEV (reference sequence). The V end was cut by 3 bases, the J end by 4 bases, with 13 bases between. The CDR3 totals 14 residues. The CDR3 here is CASSFGGRVYEQYF. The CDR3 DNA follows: TGTGCCAGCAGTTTCGGGGGGCGCGTTTACGAGCAGTACTTC.

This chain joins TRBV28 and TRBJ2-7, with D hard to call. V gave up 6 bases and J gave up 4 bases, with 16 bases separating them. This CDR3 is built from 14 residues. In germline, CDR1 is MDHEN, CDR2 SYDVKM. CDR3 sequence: CASRNSGGVYEQYF. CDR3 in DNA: TGTGCCAGCAGAAATTCAGGTGGGGTTTACGAGCAGTACTTC. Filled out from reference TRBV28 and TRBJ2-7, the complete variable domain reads DVKVTQSSRYLVKRTGEKVFLECVQDMDHENMFWYRQDPGLGLRLIYFSYDVKMKEKGDIPEGYSVSREKKERFSLILESASTNQTSMYLCASRNSGGVYEQYFGPGTRLTVT.

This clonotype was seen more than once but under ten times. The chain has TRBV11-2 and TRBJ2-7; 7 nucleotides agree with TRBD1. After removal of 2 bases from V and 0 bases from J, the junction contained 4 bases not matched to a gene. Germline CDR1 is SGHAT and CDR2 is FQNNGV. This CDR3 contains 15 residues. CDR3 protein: CASSLMGQISYEQYF. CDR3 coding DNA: TGTGCCAGCAGCTTAATGGGACAGATCTCCTACGAGCAGTACTTC.

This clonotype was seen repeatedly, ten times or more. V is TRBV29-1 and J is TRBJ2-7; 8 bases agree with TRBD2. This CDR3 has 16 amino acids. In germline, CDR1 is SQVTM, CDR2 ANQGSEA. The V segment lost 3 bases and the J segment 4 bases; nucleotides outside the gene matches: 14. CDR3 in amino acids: CSVDTRTGGAVYEQYF. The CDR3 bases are TGCAGCGTTGATACCCGTACCGGGGGGGCGGTGTACGAGCAGTACTTC.

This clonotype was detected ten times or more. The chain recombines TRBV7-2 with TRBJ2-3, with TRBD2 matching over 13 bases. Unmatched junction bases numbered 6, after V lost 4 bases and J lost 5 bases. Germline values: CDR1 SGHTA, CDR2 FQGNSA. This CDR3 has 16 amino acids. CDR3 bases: TGTGCCAGCAGCTACCCACTAGCGGGAGGGAGAGATACGCAGTATTTT. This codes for CASSYPLAGGRDTQYF.